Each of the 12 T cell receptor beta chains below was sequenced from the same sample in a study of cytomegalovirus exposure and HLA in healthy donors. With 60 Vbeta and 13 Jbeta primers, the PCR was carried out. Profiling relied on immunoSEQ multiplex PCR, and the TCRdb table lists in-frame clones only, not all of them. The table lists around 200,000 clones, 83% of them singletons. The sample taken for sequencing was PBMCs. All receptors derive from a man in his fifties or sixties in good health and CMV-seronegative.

The CDR3 DNA is TGTGCCAGCAGCCAATCGGGGGGAGGCACTGAAGCTTTCTTT. It is translated as CASSQSGGGTEAFF. The chain uses TRBV16 and TRBJ1-1, with D perhaps matching TRBD1 (5 bases). The germline V and J ends were trimmed by 0 bases and 4 bases, with 9 bases remaining between them. Germline V gene sequence: CDR1 KGHSY, CDR2 FQNENV. CDR3 length: 14 residues. Together with reference TRBV16 and TRBJ1-1, the CDR3 gives the full variable domain: GEEVAQTPKHLVRGEGQKAKLYCAPIKGHSYVFWYQQVLKNEFKFLISFQNENVFDETGMPKERFSAKCLPNSPCSLEIQATKLEDSAVYFCASSQSGGGTEAFFGQGTRLTVV.

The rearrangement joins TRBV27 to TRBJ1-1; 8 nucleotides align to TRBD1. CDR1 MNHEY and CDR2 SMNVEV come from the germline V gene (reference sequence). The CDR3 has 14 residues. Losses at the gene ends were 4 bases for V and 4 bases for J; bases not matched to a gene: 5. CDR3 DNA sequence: TGTGCCAGCAGTTGGACAGGGAAGGGCACTGAAGCTTTCTTT. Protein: CASSWTGKGTEAFF.

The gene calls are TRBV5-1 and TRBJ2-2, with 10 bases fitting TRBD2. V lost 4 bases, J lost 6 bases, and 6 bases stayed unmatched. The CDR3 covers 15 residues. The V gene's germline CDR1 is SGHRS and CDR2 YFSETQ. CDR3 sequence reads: CASSPSGRRAGELFF. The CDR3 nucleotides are TGCGCCAGCAGCCCTAGCGGGAGACGAGCCGGGGAGCTGTTTTTT. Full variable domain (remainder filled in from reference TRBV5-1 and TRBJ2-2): KAGVTQTPRYLIKTRGQQVTLSCSPISGHRSVSWYQQTPGQGLQFLFEYFSETQRNKGNFPGRFSGRQFSNSRSEMNVSTLELGDSALYLCASSPSGRRAGELFFGEGSRLTVL.

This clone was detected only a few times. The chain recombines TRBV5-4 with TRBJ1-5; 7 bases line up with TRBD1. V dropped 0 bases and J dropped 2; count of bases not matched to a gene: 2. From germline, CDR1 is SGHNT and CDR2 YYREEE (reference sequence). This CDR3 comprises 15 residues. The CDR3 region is CASSLDRGRNQPQHF. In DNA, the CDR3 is TGTGCCAGCAGCTTGGACAGGGGTCGCAATCAGCCCCAGCATTTT.

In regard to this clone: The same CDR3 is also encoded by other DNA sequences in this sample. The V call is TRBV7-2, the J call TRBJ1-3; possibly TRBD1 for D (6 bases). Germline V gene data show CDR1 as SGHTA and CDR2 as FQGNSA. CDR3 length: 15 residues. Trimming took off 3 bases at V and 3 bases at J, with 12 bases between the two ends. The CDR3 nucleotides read TGTGCCAGCAGCTTGGGGGGGCTGTATGGAAACACCATATATTTT. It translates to CASSLGGLYGNTIYF.

In nucleotides, the CDR3 is TGTGCCAGCAGCGTAGAGGGGACAGGGGCCGGAAACACCATATATTTT. Encoded protein: CASSVEGTGAGNTIYF. The chain couples TRBV9 to TRBJ1-3, with 10 bases fitting TRBD1. This CDR3 has 16 residues. The V gene end was trimmed by 0 bases and the J gene end by 4 bases; junction bases not matched to a gene: 4. CDR1 SGDLS and CDR2 YYNGEE come from the germline V gene.

The CDR3: CASRPNQGYEQYF. The CDR3, as DNA: TGTGCCAGCAGGCCGAACCAGGGTTACGAGCAGTACTTC. The genes are TRBV7-3 and TRBJ2-7; D perhaps matches TRBD1 (5 bases). With 6 bases removed from V and 4 bases from J, the gap between germline ends came to 13 bases. The CDR3 sequence is 13 residues long. Looked up from germline, CDR1 is SGHTA and CDR2 is FQGTGA.

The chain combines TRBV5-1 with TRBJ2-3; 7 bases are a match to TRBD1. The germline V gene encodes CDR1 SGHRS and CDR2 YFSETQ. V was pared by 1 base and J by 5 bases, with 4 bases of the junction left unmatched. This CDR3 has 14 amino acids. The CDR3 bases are TGCGCCAGCAGCTTGTTCAGGGGGAGAGATACGCAGTATTTT. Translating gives CASSLFRGRDTQYF. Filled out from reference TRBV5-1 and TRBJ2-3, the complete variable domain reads KAGVTQTPRYLIKTRGQQVTLSCSPISGHRSVSWYQQTPGQGLQFLFEYFSETQRNKGNFPGRFSGRQFSNSRSEMNVSTLELGDSALYLCASSLFRGRDTQYFGPGTRLTVL.

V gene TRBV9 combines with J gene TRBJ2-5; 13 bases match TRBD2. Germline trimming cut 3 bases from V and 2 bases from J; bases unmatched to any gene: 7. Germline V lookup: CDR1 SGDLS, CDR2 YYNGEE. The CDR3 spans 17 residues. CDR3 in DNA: TGTGCCAGCAGCGGGGGACTAGCGGGGAGTAAACAAGAGACCCAGTACTTC. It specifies CASSGGLAGSKQETQYF.

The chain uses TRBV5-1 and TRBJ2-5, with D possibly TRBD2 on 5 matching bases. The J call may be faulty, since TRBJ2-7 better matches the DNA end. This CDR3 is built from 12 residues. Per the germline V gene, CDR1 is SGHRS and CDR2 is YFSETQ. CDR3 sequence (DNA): TGCGCCAGCAGTGGAGGCTCCTACGAGCAGTACTTC. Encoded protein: CASSGGSYEQYF.

CDR3 DNA: TGTGCCAGCAGCTTGGGACAGTCCACAGATACGCAGTATTTT. Protein sequence: CASSLGQSTDTQYF. The rearrangement joins TRBV6-6 to TRBJ2-3; 7 positions match TRBD1. The V and J ends lost 6 bases and 2 bases, in that order; junction bases with no gene match: 5. The length of the CDR3 is 14 residues. The germline CDR1 and CDR2 sequences are MNHNY and SVGAGI (reference sequence).

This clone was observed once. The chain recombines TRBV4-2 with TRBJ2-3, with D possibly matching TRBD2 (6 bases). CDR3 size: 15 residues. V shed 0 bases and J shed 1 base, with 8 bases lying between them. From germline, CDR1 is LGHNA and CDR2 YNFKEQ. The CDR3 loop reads CASSQDQRGTDTQYF. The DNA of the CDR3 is TGTGCCAGCAGCCAAGACCAGCGGGGCACAGATACGCAGTATTTT.